Listed here is a single T cell receptor (beta chain). Its specificity is unknown. Documented treatment: approximately 18 received Ad26.COV2.S at low or high dose, single or two shots; a few received placebo; per-sample allocation not given. Day 63 after the first vaccine or placebo injection was the time point for sampling. Clones were read by immunoSEQ multiplex PCR, and TCRdb kept only the in-frame ones, dropping some. The top ten hold over 8.5% of the sample, which has around 300,000 clones, 86% seen once. Trimming took 7 bases from V and 6 from J, leaving 16 bases between them. The germline CDR1 and CDR2 sequences are SGHRS and YFSETQ. CDR3 length: 14 amino acids. The data were obtained in a study of Ad26.COV2.S vaccination and SARS-CoV-2 variants. General study results and limits: Vaccine recipients surpassed placebo recipients in spike-specific TCR breadth.

The sequence derives from a person aged 18 to 59 who received the Ad26.COV2.S COVID-19 vaccine or a placebo. The V and J genes are TRBV5-1 and TRBJ1-4, with D tentatively TRBD1 (5 bases). The specimen was peripheral blood, collected in a trial of Ad26.COV2.S vaccine versus placebo. CDR3 residues: CASHPGQGYEKLFF. The CDR3 coding sequence is TGCGCCAGCCACCCGGGCCAGGGCTATGAAAAACTGTTTTTT.